This TCR beta chain was sequenced in a study of blood T cell repertoires in COVID-19. V shed 5 bases and J shed 6 bases, with 13 bases lying between them. The germline V gene has CDR1 MDHEN and CDR2 SYDVKM. The CDR3 spans 14 residues. In the authors' methods: Estimates of nucleated cell counts were drawn from the amplification of reference gene primers. TCRdb keeps only in-frame clones here, not all; method: immunoSEQ multiplex PCR. V and J calls plus clone size are reproduced from that table; the DNA served to infer D and trimming. The sample shows over 45,000 clones, around nine tenths of them seen only once.

This clonotype originated in a woman aged 55-70 years with active COVID-19. The sequencing input was peripheral blood. V and J are TRBV28 and TRBJ1-4; D perhaps matches TRBD1 (5 bases). The CDR3 here is CASSVTGEYEKLFF. The CDR3 DNA reads as TGTGCCAGCAGTGTAACGGGGGAGTATGAAAAACTGTTTTTT.